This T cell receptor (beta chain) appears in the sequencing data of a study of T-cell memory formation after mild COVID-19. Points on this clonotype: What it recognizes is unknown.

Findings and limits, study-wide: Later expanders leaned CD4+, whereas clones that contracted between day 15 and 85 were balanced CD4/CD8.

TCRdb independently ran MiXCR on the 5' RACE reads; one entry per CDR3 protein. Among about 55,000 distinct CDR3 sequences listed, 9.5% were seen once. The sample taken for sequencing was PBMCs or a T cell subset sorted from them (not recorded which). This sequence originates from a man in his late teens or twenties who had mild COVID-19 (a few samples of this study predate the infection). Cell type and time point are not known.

The CDR3 DNA follows: TGCAGTGCTAGTGAGGGATCAGCTTGGGCAGATACGCAGTATTTT. It is translated as CSASEGSAWADTQYF. The V gene is TRBV20-1, the J gene TRBJ2-3, with D possibly matching TRBD2 (5 bases). The CDR3 has 15 residues. V lost 3 bases to trimming and J lost 4 bases, with 17 bases between them. CDR1 is DFQATT, CDR2 SNEGSKA, per germline (reference sequence).